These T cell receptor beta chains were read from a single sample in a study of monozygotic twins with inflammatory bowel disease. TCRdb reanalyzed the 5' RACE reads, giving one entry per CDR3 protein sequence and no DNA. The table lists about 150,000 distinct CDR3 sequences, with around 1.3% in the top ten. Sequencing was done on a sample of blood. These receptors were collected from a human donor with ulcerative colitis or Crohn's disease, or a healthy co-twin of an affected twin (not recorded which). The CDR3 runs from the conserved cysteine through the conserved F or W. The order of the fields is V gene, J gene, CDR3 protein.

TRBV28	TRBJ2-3	CASSSPSPDTQYF
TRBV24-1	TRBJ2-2	CATSGTGGASRTGELFF
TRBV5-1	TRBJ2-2	CASSSGVGELFF
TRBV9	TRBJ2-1	CASSSQRLAGGEGQFF
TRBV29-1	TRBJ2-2	CSVRHSANTGELFF
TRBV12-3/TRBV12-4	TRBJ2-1	CASSLAASGSDEQFF
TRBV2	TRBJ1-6	CASSGSSAYNSPLHF
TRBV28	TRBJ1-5	CASSLALTSNQPQHF
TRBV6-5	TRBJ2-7	CASSQGPASEQYF
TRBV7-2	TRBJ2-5	CASSLGDRDQETQYF
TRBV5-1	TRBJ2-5	CASSLGQIQETQYF